These 26 T cell receptor beta chains were sequenced from one sample in a study of OX40 agonist ivuxolimab in advanced cancers. Some clones are missing from TCRdb's copy, which holds only in-frame ones; the method was immunoSEQ multiplex PCR. The data contain 76,000 or so clones, approximately 85% of them seen just once; the ten biggest clones take up approximately 0.61%. Source: CD4+ or CD8+ T cells sorted from blood, taken in a trial of the OX40 agonist ivuxolimab. These receptor sequences come from an adult with an advanced solid tumor such as melanoma, head and neck, liver or kidney cancer.

This clone has a single count. This chain connects TRBV18 to TRBJ1-2; D call uncertain. This CDR3 is 13 amino acids long. CDR1 and CDR2 from the germline V gene are KGHSH and LQKENI. V was pared by 5 bases and J by 1 base, with 8 bases between. The CDR3 region has the DNA TGTGCCAGCTCAGCCGGGAGTAACTATGGCTACACCTTC. Residues: CASSAGSNYGYTF.

This chain connects TRBV4-2 to TRBJ2-7, with 10 bases lining up with TRBD1. Germline lookup yields CDR1 LGHNA and CDR2 YNFKEQ. J was trimmed by 6 bases and V by 1 base; bases with no gene match: 9. The CDR3 contains 16 residues. The CDR3 region is CASSQVGGTGVFEQYF. The CDR3 nucleotides are TGTGCCAGCAGCCAAGTGGGAGGGACAGGGGTATTCGAGCAGTACTTC.

The chain's CDR3 is CASSMGPAGGQETQYF. As DNA, the CDR3 is TGTGCCAGTAGTATGGGCCCAGCGGGGGGACAAGAGACCCAGTACTTC. The V and J genes are TRBV19 and TRBJ2-5; TRBD2 matches at 9 bases. With 3 bases clipped from V and 2 bases from J, the junction kept 7 bases outside the gene matches. The CDR3 spans 16 residues. Per germline, CDR1 LNHDA and CDR2 SQIVND (reference sequence).

The CDR3 spells CASSIAAPSGGLTQETQYF. In nucleotides, the CDR3 is TGTGCCAGTAGTATAGCCGCCCCTAGCGGGGGGTTGACCCAAGAGACCCAGTACTTC. The chain links TRBV19 to TRBJ2-5, with 11 bases that match TRBD2. V gave up 1 base and J gave up 1 base; unmatched junction bases: 11. CDR1 LNHDA and CDR2 SQIVND come from the germline V gene (reference sequence). This CDR3 contains 19 residues.

The rearrangement joins TRBV29-1 to TRBJ1-6; perhaps TRBD1 as D (5 bases). V was pared by 6 bases and J by 7 bases, with 16 bases between. Germline V gene sequence: CDR1 SQVTM, CDR2 ANQGSEA. The CDR3 runs to 14 residues. CDR3: CSVERDGPNSPLHF. In DNA form, the CDR3 reads TGCAGCGTGGAAAGGGACGGGCCGAATTCACCCCTCCACTTT.

The V call is TRBV19, the J call TRBJ2-7, with D perhaps being TRBD1 or TRBD2 (7 bases each). Germline V gives CDR1 LNHDA, CDR2 SQIVND (reference sequence). V lost 6 bases and J 4 bases, leaving 25 bases between the germline ends. The CDR3 is 17 amino acids. For the CDR3, the DNA is TGTGCCAGTAGCCCCCTCCCGGGGAGGGGGCTTGGGTACGAGCAGTACTTC. As protein: CASSPLPGRGLGYEQYF.

The chain links TRBV30 to TRBJ2-2; D is undetermined. The CDR3 is 14 amino acids. Germline V gives CDR1 GTSNPN, CDR2 SVGIG (reference sequence). The V gene lost 5 bases and the J gene lost 1 base, with 11 bases spanning the gap. The CDR3 sequence is CAWYKSGNTGELFF. The CDR3 nucleotides are TGTGCCTGGTACAAGAGTGGGAACACCGGGGAGCTGTTTTTT.

The chain uses TRBV12-5 and TRBJ1-5; unclear D gene. In germline, CDR1 is LGHNT, CDR2 FRNRAP. The V end lost 0 bases, the J end lost 6 bases, and 6 bases lay between the germline ends. The CDR3 runs 13 residues. The CDR3 DNA follows: TGTGCTAGTGGTTTGGTACTCGGTCAGCCCCAGCATTTT. Encoded protein: CASGLVLGQPQHF.

CDR3 amino acids: CASSSTGGGLWEKLFF. DNA of the CDR3: TGCGCCAGCAGCTCGACAGGGGGCGGGTTGTGGGAAAAACTGTTTTTT. This chain joins TRBV5-1 and TRBJ1-4; 10 bases fit TRBD1. V was clipped by 3 bases and J by 8 bases; unmatched bases: 10. CDR1 and CDR2 (germline): SGHRS, YFSETQ. The CDR3 loop spans 16 amino acids.

This clone was found once. This sequence joins TRBV5-6 and TRBJ2-3, with no clear D. The CDR3 loop spans 16 amino acids. V shed 0 bases and J shed 2 bases, with 13 bases lying between them. Germline V gene data show CDR1 as SGHDT and CDR2 as YYEEEE. The CDR3 here is CASSLGPDRATDTQYF. CDR3 bases: TGTGCCAGCAGCTTGGGGCCCGACCGGGCCACAGATACGCAGTATTTT.

CDR3 in DNA: TGTGCCATCAGTGATACCCAGGGACAGGGGAGGAACGAGCAGTACTTC. It yields the protein CAISDTQGQGRNEQYF. V gene TRBV10-3 combines with J gene TRBJ2-7; 10 bases are a match to TRBD1. The germline V gene encodes CDR1 ENHRY and CDR2 SYGVKD. V shed 3 bases, J shed 5 bases, and the junction held 10 bases outside the gene matches. The length of the CDR3 is 16 residues.

The chain is built from TRBV6-6 and TRBJ1-4, with TRBD1 matching over 12 bases. V was pared by 4 bases and J by 8 bases, with 2 bases of the junction left unmatched. Germline values: CDR1 MNHNY, CDR2 SVGAGI (reference sequence). This CDR3 is built from 14 residues. CDR3 DNA: TGTGCCAGCAGTTCGGGGACAGGGGGCGAAAAACTGTTTTTT. It is translated as CASSSGTGGEKLFF.

This chain connects TRBV5-5 to TRBJ2-2; weak D call: TRBD1 (6 bases). The V gene lost 3 bases and the J gene lost 3 bases, with 12 bases spanning the gap. CDR1 is SGHKS, CDR2 YYEKEE, per germline (reference sequence). The CDR3 spans 15 residues. This CDR3 reads CASSSPGHYTGELFF. DNA of the CDR3: TGTGCCAGCAGCTCACCGGGACACTACACCGGGGAGCTGTTTTTT.

This rearrangement joins TRBV6-1 to TRBJ1-4; weak D call: TRBD1 (5 bases). V shed 4 bases and J shed 8 bases, with 11 bases lying between them. Germline CDR1 MNHNS, CDR2 SASEGT. The CDR3 totals 13 residues. The DNA for the CDR3 is TGTGCCAGCAGTGCCGGGACGGCCGAAAAACTGTTTTTT. Translating gives CASSAGTAEKLFF.

V gene TRBV18 combines with J gene TRBJ1-1; possibly TRBD1 for D (6 bases). Germline V gene lookup returns CDR1 KGHSH and CDR2 LQKENI. This CDR3 is built from 16 residues. The V end lost 1 base, the J end lost 1 base, and 13 bases lay between the germline ends. The CDR3 is CASSPLEGTQNTEAFF. CDR3 sequence (DNA): TGTGCCAGCTCACCACTGGAGGGGACACAGAACACTGAAGCTTTCTTT. Together with reference TRBV18 and TRBJ1-1, the CDR3 gives the full variable domain: NAGVMQNPRHLVRRRGQEARLRCSPMKGHSHVYWYRQLPEEGLKFMVYLQKENIIDESGMPKERFSAEFPKEGPSILRIQQVVRGDSAAYFCASSPLEGTQNTEAFFGQGTRLTVV.

The V gene is TRBV7-9, the J gene TRBJ1-1; 10 positions agree with TRBD1. Germline V gene lookup returns CDR1 SEHNR and CDR2 FQNEAQ (reference sequence). This CDR3 region has 17 residues. V trimming: 1 base; J trimming: 7 bases; junction bases outside the gene matches: 12. The CDR3 nucleotides read TGTGCCAGCAGCTTAGGGTTCCGCGGACAGGGGGAGGATGAAGCTTTCTTT. Protein product: CASSLGFRGQGEDEAFF.

The chain uses TRBV11-2 and TRBJ2-3; D tentatively fits TRBD1 or TRBD2 (5 bases each). Trimming took 0 bases from V and 4 from J, leaving 8 bases between them. The length of the CDR3 is 14 residues. Germline V gene data show CDR1 as SGHAT and CDR2 as FQNNGV. The CDR3 spells CASSLDGGSDTQYF. In DNA, the CDR3 is TGTGCCAGCAGCTTAGATGGGGGTTCAGATACGCAGTATTTT.

This chain links TRBV12-5 with TRBJ2-1, with 12 bases matching TRBD2. Germline-derived CDR1 and CDR2 are LGHNT and FRNRAP. V shed 5 bases and J 5 bases; nucleotides not matched to a gene: 10. The CDR3 extends over 17 amino acids. Here the CDR3 DNA reads TGTGCTAGTGGTCCCCCTACCGGGACTAGCGGGCACAATGAGCAGTTCTTC. Translation gives CASGPPTGTSGHNEQFF.

The rearrangement joins TRBV5-1 to TRBJ1-5; D is possibly TRBD1 (5 bases). The CDR3 loop spans 17 amino acids. Between the trimmed V and J ends, which lost 0 bases and 0 bases, there was a span of 13 bases. Germline V gene sequence: CDR1 SGHRS, CDR2 YFSETQ. CDR3 sequence (DNA): TGCGCCAGCAGCTTGGCCCCGGCAGGGACTAGCAATCAGCCCCAGCATTTT. Protein sequence: CASSLAPAGTSNQPQHF.

The chain has TRBV7-9 and TRBJ2-3; D may match TRBD1 or TRBD2 (5 bases each). Per the germline V gene, CDR1 is SEHNR and CDR2 is FQNEAQ (reference sequence). The CDR3 contains 13 residues. Deletions cut 1 base from V and 6 bases from J, with 8 bases between. CDR3 amino acids: CASSLGGSDTQYF. CDR3 bases: TGTGCCAGCAGCTTAGGGGGGTCGGATACGCAGTATTTT.

The V call is TRBV27, the J call TRBJ1-6; no firm D call. The V end lost 6 bases, the J end lost 8 bases, and 23 bases lay between the germline ends. CDR3 length equals 17 residues. Germline CDR1 and CDR2: MNHEY and SMNVEV (reference sequence). The CDR3 region has the DNA TGTGCCAGCAGCCAATCCGAATGGTGGCAGAAAGATTCACCCCTCCACTTT. It encodes CASSQSEWWQKDSPLHF.

V is TRBV2 and J is TRBJ1-5; D ambiguous. CDR1 and CDR2 from the germline V gene are SNHLY and FYNNEI. This CDR3 has 12 residues. Between the trimmed V and J ends, which lost 6 bases and 11 bases, there was a span of 14 bases. CDR3: CASRFYPGTQHF. Here the CDR3 DNA reads TGTGCCAGCAGATTCTATCCGGGGACCCAGCATTTT.

The sample holds a few counts of this clone. The J gene is TRBJ2-3, the V gene TRBV7-6; maybe TRBD2 (6 bases). Trimming stripped 6 bases from V and 4 bases from J, with 17 bases between. CDR1 and CDR2 from the germline V gene are SGHVS and FNYEAQ. The CDR3 is made up of 15 amino acids. This CDR3 reads CASRAGTLGPDTQYF. CDR3 nucleotide sequence: TGTGCCAGCAGGGCCGGGACTCTGGGGCCAGATACGCAGTATTTT.

The V and J genes are TRBV7-2 and TRBJ2-3; D not certain. V was clipped by 5 bases and J by 4 bases, with 7 bases between them. Per germline, CDR1 SGHTA and CDR2 FQGNSA. The CDR3 extends over 12 amino acids. The CDR3 loop is CASSNSPDTQYF. CDR3 nucleotide sequence: TGTGCCAGCAGCAACAGCCCAGATACGCAGTATTTT.

The chain's CDR3 is CASSAGLASTGELFF. CDR3 nucleotides: TGTGCCAGCAGTGCCGGACTAGCGAGCACCGGGGAGCTGTTTTTT. The gene calls are TRBV2 and TRBJ2-2; TRBD2 aligns across 9 bases. The CDR3 length is 15 residues. J lost 4 bases, V lost 4 bases, and 4 bases had no gene match. Per the germline V gene, CDR1 is SNHLY and CDR2 is FYNNEI.

The chain has TRBV28 and TRBJ2-2; 9 nucleotides align to TRBD1. The J segment lost 4 bases and the V segment lost 4 bases, leaving 7 bases of the junction unmatched. CDR3 length equals 16 residues. The germline V gene has CDR1 MDHEN and CDR2 SYDVKM. CDR3 coding DNA: TGTGCCAGCAGTTCCCCGGGGACAGGGTTCACCGGGGAGCTGTTTTTT. Its translation: CASSSPGTGFTGELFF.